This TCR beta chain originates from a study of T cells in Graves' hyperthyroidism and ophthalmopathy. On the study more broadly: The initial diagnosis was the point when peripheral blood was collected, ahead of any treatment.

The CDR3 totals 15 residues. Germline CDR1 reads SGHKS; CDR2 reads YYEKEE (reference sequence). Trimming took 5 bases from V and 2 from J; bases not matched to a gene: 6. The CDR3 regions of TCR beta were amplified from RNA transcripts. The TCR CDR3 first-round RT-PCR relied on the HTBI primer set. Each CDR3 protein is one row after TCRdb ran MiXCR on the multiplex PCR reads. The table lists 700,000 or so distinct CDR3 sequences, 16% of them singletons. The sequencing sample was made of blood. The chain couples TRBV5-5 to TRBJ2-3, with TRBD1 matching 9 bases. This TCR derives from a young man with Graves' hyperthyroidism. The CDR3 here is CASSRGQGITDTQYF. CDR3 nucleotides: TGTGCCAGCAGTCGGGGACAGGGAATCACAGATACGCAGTATTTT.